The clone carrying this T cell receptor beta chain was detected many times. No antigen is known for it. The data derive from a study of naive and memory T cell subsets. Findings and caveats of the study: TCR counts from RNA may reflect activation-linked expression changes. Naive repertoires, especially CD8, held a few larger clonotypes, possibly memory cells re-expressing CD45RA.

Trimming took 0 bases from V and 6 from J, leaving 6 bases between them. This CDR3 spans 13 amino acids. CDR1 KGHSH and CDR2 LQKENI come from the germline V gene. An equimolar mix of two oligonucleotides served as the beta constant-region primer for TRBC1 and TRBC2. Ligated cDNA was amplified by four rounds of PCR with nested alpha and beta constant-region primers and SP2. TCRdb reanalysed the UMI-ligation and nested PCR reads using MiXCR and keeps one entry per CDR3 protein. The table includes around 140,000 distinct CDR3 sequences, about 20% detected once. The TCR was taken from a human donor in good health. The chain carries TRBV18 and TRBJ2-1; D remains unclear. Sample: naive CD8+ T cells from blood. The CDR3 protein is CASSPPDSNEQFF. DNA for the CDR3: TGTGCCAGCTCACCACCGGATTCCAATGAGCAGTTCTTC.